These T cell receptor beta chains were read from a single sample in a study of technical replicates of blood from a handful of donors. Sequenced by immunoSEQ multiplex PCR; TCRdb stores in-frame clones only, minus some. The table lists roughly 52,000 clones, around 96% of them singletons. The specimen was PBMCs. These TCRs come from a human donor in good health. Some clones in this sample may be carry-over from other donors' samples. Each CDR3 is given with its conserved first and last residue. Each record gives: V gene, clone size, J gene, D gene, CDR3 protein, CDR3 DNA. A D gene is named only where the DNA matches it firmly. Only some rows state a clone size, as once, few, many or a class for expanded clones.

v_gene: TRBV5-1; abundance: .; j_gene: TRBJ1-6; d_gene: .; CDR3aa: CASTPTPTANNSPLHF; CDR3nt: TGCGCCAGCACTCCAACCCCCACAGCAAATAATTCACCCCTCCACTTT
v_gene: TRBV6-5; abundance: once; j_gene: TRBJ1-5; d_gene: .; CDR3aa: CASSYSGASNQPQHF; CDR3nt: TGTGCCAGCAGTTACTCTGGGGCCTCCAATCAGCCCCAGCATTTT
v_gene: TRBV9; abundance: .; j_gene: TRBJ1-1; d_gene: TRBD1; CDR3aa: CASSGSGTANTEAFF; CDR3nt: TGTGCCAGCAGCGGATCCGGGACAGCGAACACTGAAGCTTTCTTT
v_gene: TRBV4-1; abundance: .; j_gene: TRBJ2-7; d_gene: .; CDR3aa: CASSAGRPNYEQYF; CDR3nt: TGCGCCAGCAGCGCGGGACGGCCGAACTACGAGCAGTACTTC
v_gene: TRBV4-3; abundance: .; j_gene: TRBJ1-6; d_gene: TRBD1; CDR3aa: CASSQDRGSRFSPLHF; CDR3nt: TGCGCCAGCAGCCAAGACAGGGGGTCACGATTTTCACCCCTCCACTTT
v_gene: TRBV5-5; abundance: .; j_gene: TRBJ1-2; d_gene: TRBD1; CDR3aa: CASSWDRENYGYTF; CDR3nt: TGTGCCAGCAGCTGGGACAGGGAAAACTATGGCTACACCTTC
v_gene: TRBV5-6; abundance: .; j_gene: TRBJ1-1; d_gene: TRBD1; CDR3aa: CASSLVGQGASTEAFF; CDR3nt: TGTGCCAGCAGCTTGGTCGGACAGGGGGCAAGTACTGAAGCTTTCTTT
v_gene: TRBV11-2; abundance: .; j_gene: TRBJ2-5; d_gene: .; CDR3aa: CASSWGRGTEETQYF; CDR3nt: TGTGCCAGCAGTTGGGGGCGGGGGACCGAAGAGACCCAGTACTTC
v_gene: TRBV12-5; abundance: .; j_gene: TRBJ2-5; d_gene: TRBD1; CDR3aa: CASGVGQGVGIQETQYF; CDR3nt: TGTGCTAGTGGTGTGGGACAGGGAGTAGGGATCCAAGAGACCCAGTACTTC
v_gene: TRBV7-2; abundance: .; j_gene: TRBJ1-2; d_gene: .; CDR3aa: CASSLSSDGYTF; CDR3nt: TGTGCCAGCAGCTTGTCCAGTGATGGCTACACCTTC
v_gene: TRBV11-2; abundance: .; j_gene: TRBJ2-1; d_gene: TRBD2; CDR3aa: CASSLEAGGYNEQFF; CDR3nt: TGTGCCAGCAGCTTAGAGGCGGGGGGATACAATGAGCAGTTCTTC
v_gene: TRBV7-9; abundance: .; j_gene: TRBJ2-2; d_gene: TRBD2; CDR3aa: CASSSVGLPTGELFF; CDR3nt: TGTGCCAGCAGCTCCGTGGGACTACCCACCGGGGAGCTGTTTTTT
v_gene: TRBV5-6; abundance: .; j_gene: TRBJ1-3; d_gene: .; CDR3aa: CASSLGGVSGNTIYF; CDR3nt: TGTGCCAGCAGCTTGGGAGGCGTCTCTGGAAACACCATATATTTT
v_gene: TRBV2; abundance: .; j_gene: TRBJ1-6; d_gene: .; CDR3aa: CASSVRRTTSSYNSPLHF; CDR3nt: TGTGCCAGCAGTGTTCGGAGAACCACGAGCTCCTATAATTCACCCCTCCACTTT
v_gene: TRBV7-2; abundance: .; j_gene: TRBJ2-5; d_gene: .; CDR3aa: CASSLGGGVETQYF; CDR3nt: TGTGCCAGCAGCTTGGGTGGGGGCGTGGAGACCCAGTACTTC
v_gene: TRBV27; abundance: once; j_gene: TRBJ2-7; d_gene: .; CDR3aa: CASSSKYEQYF; CDR3nt: TGTGCCAGCAGTTCTAAGTACGAGCAGTACTTC
v_gene: TRBV19; abundance: .; j_gene: TRBJ2-1; d_gene: .; CDR3aa: CASSIGLNEQFF; CDR3nt: TGTGCCAGTAGTATCGGTCTCAATGAGCAGTTCTTC
v_gene: TRBV9; abundance: once; j_gene: TRBJ2-2; d_gene: .; CDR3aa: CASSVDLTGELFF; CDR3nt: TGTGCCAGCAGCGTAGACCTAACCGGGGAGCTGTTTTTT
v_gene: TRBV7-8; abundance: .; j_gene: TRBJ1-2; d_gene: .; CDR3aa: CASSSRAGYGYTF; CDR3nt: TGTGCCAGCAGCTCACGGGCGGGATATGGCTACACCTTC
v_gene: TRBV7-3; abundance: once; j_gene: TRBJ2-3; d_gene: TRBD2; CDR3aa: CASSRNPSGGAEKTDTQYF; CDR3nt: TGTGCCAGCAGCCGGAACCCTAGCGGGGGGGCTGAGAAGACAGATACGCAGTATTTT
v_gene: TRBV7-6; abundance: .; j_gene: TRBJ2-5; d_gene: .; CDR3aa: CASSLGSGGSGQETQYF; CDR3nt: TGTGCCAGCAGCTTAGGGTCGGGCGGTAGCGGCCAAGAGACCCAGTACTTC
v_gene: TRBV5-4; abundance: .; j_gene: TRBJ1-4; d_gene: .; CDR3aa: CASSLGPTVNEKLFF; CDR3nt: TGTGCCAGCAGCTTAGGGCCGACAGTTAATGAAAAACTGTTTTTT
v_gene: TRBV6-5; abundance: .; j_gene: TRBJ1-2; d_gene: .; CDR3aa: CASSYGQGTYGYTF; CDR3nt: TGTGCCAGCAGTTACGGGCAGGGGACCTATGGCTACACCTTC
v_gene: TRBV7-9; abundance: .; j_gene: TRBJ2-2; d_gene: .; CDR3aa: CASSTRLQGTGELFF; CDR3nt: TGTGCCAGCAGCACTCGACTCCAGGGAACCGGGGAGCTGTTTTTT
v_gene: TRBV7-9; abundance: .; j_gene: TRBJ1-4; d_gene: TRBD1; CDR3aa: CASSLGQGSNEKLFF; CDR3nt: TGTGCCAGCAGCCTCGGACAGGGGAGTAATGAAAAACTGTTTTTT